This TCR beta chain is from a study of Ad26.COV2.S vaccination and SARS-CoV-2 variants. Indicated treatment: 15 to 20 received Ad26.COV2.S at low or high dose, single or two shots; several received placebo; per-sample allocation not given. The samples date from day 63 after the first vaccine or placebo injection. Boston supplied an adult donor aged 18-55 years. Sequencing was performed with immunoSEQ multiplex PCR; in TCRdb, only in-frame clones are kept and a portion is missing. Among about 680,000 clones, around 89% were seen once, and the ten largest hold over 1.3%. The V end lost 3 bases, the J end lost 6 bases, and 11 bases lay between the germline ends. The CDR3 runs 12 residues. The germline CDR1 and CDR2 sequences are DFQATT and SNEGSKA (reference sequence).

The J gene is TRBJ1-2, the V gene TRBV20-1; weak D call: TRBD1 (6 bases). The specimen was peripheral blood, collected in a trial of Ad26.COV2.S vaccine versus placebo. The origin of this receptor is a person aged 18-60 years who received the Ad26.COV2.S COVID-19 vaccine or a placebo. The CDR3 spells CSASRGGNGYTF. The CDR3 DNA sequence: TGCAGTGCTAGTAGGGGGGGCAATGGCTACACCTTC.